This T cell receptor beta chain was documented in a study of CD8+CD57+ T cells in acquired aplastic anemia. Study-level information: When averaged, DNA from sorted CD4+ and CD8+ cells came to approximately 3 ug.

Turning to this clonotype: A much bigger clone sits one base away, suggesting this may be a read error.

This CDR3 is 14 amino acids long. Germline assignment: CDR1 MGHRA and CDR2 YSYEKL. Genomic DNA templated the TCR beta VDJ and CDR3 profiling. Using its own MiXCR run on the reads, TCRdb lists one record per CDR3 protein. The sample yields just over 450,000 distinct CDR3 sequences, about a third seen once. Patients who underwent sequencing had shown CD8+CD57+ cell expansion by flow cytometry. All patients had severe acquired aplastic anemia. At blood sampling, none of the patients had yet received therapy. This receptor was obtained from a human donor with aplastic anemia. The chain is built from TRBV4-1 and TRBJ2-6, with D unclear. Specimen: sorted CD4+, CD8+, or CD8+CD57+ T cells (not recorded which) from PBMCs. The CDR3 protein is CASGHEPGANVLTF. The CDR3 region has the DNA TGCGCCAGCGGCCACGAACCTGGGGCCAACGTCCTGACTTTC.